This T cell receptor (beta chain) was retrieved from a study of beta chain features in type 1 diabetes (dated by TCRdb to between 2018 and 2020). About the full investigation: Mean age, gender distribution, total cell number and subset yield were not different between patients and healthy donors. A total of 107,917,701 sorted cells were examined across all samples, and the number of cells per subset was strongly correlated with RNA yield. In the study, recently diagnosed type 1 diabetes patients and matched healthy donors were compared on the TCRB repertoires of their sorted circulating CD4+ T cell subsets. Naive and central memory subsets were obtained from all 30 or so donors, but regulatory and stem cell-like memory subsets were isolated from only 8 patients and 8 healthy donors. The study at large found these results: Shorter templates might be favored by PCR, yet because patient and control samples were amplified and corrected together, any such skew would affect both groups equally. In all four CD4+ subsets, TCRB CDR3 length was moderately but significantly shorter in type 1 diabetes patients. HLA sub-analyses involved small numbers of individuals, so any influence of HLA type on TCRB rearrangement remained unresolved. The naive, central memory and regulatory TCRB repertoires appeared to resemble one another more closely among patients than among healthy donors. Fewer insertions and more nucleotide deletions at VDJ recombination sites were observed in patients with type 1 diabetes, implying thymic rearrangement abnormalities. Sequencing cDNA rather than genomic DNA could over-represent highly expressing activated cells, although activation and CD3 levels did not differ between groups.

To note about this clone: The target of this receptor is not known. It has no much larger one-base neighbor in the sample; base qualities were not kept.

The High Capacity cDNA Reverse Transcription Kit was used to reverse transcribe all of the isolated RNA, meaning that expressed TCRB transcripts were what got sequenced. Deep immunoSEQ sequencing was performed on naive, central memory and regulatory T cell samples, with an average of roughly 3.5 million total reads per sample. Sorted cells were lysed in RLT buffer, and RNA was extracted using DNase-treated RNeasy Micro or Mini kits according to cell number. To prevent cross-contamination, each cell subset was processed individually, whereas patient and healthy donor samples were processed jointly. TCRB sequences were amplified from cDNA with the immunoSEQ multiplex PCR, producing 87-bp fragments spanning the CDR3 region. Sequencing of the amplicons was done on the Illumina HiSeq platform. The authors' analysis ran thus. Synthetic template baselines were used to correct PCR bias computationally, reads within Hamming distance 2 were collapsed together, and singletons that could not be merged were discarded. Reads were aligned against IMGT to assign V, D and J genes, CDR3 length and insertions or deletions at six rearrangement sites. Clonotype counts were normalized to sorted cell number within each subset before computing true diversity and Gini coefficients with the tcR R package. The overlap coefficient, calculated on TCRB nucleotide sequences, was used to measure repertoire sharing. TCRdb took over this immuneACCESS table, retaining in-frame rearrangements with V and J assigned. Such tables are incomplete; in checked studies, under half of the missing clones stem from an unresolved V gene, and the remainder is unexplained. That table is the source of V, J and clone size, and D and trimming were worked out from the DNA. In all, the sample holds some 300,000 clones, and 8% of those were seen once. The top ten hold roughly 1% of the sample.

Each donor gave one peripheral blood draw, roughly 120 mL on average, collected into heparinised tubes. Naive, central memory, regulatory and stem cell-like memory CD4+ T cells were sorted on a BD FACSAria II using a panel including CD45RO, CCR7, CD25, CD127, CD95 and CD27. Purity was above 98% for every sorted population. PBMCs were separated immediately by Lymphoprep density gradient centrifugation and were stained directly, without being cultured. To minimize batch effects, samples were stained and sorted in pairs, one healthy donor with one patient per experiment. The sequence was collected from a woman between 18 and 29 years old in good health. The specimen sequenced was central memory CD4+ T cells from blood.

The CDR3: CASSLAQGTREQYV. In nucleotides, the sequence is TGTGCCAGCAGCTTAGCCCAGGGGACCCGCGAGCAGTACGTC. The chain was built from TRBV7-2 and TRBJ2-7; D gene: possibly TRBD1, on 6 matching bases. From the cysteine through the valine, the CDR3 covers 14 amino acids. Of the read, only the CDR3 DNA is kept; its 42 bases are in frame from base 1. The germline V gene specifies SGHTA as CDR1 and FQGNSA as CDR2. V gives up 0 bases and J gives up 6 bases, and the segment between their germline ends measures 12 bases.